This T cell receptor (beta chain) derives from a study of beta chain features in type 1 diabetes. All of the isolated RNA was reverse transcribed, so expressed TCRB transcripts were sequenced. Profiled with immunoSEQ multiplex PCR; TCRdb holds only in-frame clones, not every one. The sample shows approximately 140,000 clones, less than 10% of them seen only once. Per donor, one heparinised blood draw averaged roughly 110 mL. Specimen: central memory CD4+ T cells from blood. The clonotype was recovered from a middle-aged woman in good health.

The CDR3 DNA reads as TGTGCCAGTAGCCCGGACAGGACCGGGGAGCTGTTTTTT. Its translation: CASSPDRTGELFF. This rearrangement joins TRBV19 to TRBJ2-2; TRBD1 agrees at 7 bases. V lost 6 bases and J lost 5; bases outside the gene matches: 3. Germline V gene data show CDR1 as LNHDA and CDR2 as SQIVND (reference sequence). The CDR3 is 13 residues long. The variable domain in full, completed from reference TRBV19 and TRBJ2-2, reads DGGITQSPKYLFRKEGQNVTLSCEQNLNHDAMYWYRQDPGQGLRLIYYSQIVNDFQKGDIAEGYSVSREKKESFPLTVTSAQKNPTAFYLCASSPDRTGELFFGEGSRLTVL.